This T cell receptor beta chain was sequenced during a study of blood T cell repertoires in COVID-19. Losses at the gene ends were 4 bases for V and 8 bases for J; bases not matched to a gene: 10. CDR3 length equals 15 residues. Germline loops: CDR1 ENHRY, CDR2 SYGVKD. Assay used: immunoSEQ multiplex PCR; TCRdb lists only in-frame clones, some missing. The data hold approximately 100,000 clones, with more than 70% observed a single time. The V call is TRBV10-3, the J call TRBJ2-1; 8 bases are shared with TRBD2. The source material was peripheral blood. This receptor was identified in a woman of 80 years or more in a cohort sampled during active COVID-19. CDR3 sequence: CAISVTAGAGDEQFF. The DNA for the CDR3 is TGTGCCATCAGTGTAACGGCGGGAGCGGGAGATGAGCAGTTCTTC.